Each of the 7 T cell receptor beta chains below was sequenced from the same sample in a study of type 1 regulatory T cells. TCRdb independently ran MiXCR on the reads; one entry per CDR3 protein. This sample has 14,000 to 15,000 distinct CDR3 sequences, with approximately 13% found just once. These TCRs' antigens remain unknown. Sequencing was carried out using cultured T cells, either the whole culture or a sorted T cell fraction (not recorded which). Source of these receptors: a human donor in good health.

For this clonotype: Since a much larger clone is just one base distant, this may be a read error. The chain carries TRBV6-5 and TRBJ1-6; 9 bases fit TRBD1. The CDR3 length is 15 residues. The germline CDR1 and CDR2 sequences are MNHEY and SVGAGI. CDR3 nucleotide sequence: TGTGCCAGCAGTTACCTGGGGACAGGGAATTCACCCCCCCACTTT. Its translation is CASSYLGTGNSPPHF.

This clonotype was seen a few times. The chain has TRBV5-6 and TRBJ2-7, with D possibly matching TRBD2 (6 bases). The CDR3 consists of 14 residues. The V end was cut by 4 bases, the J end by 3 bases, with 14 bases between. Germline V gives CDR1 SGHDT, CDR2 YYEEEE. Here the CDR3 DNA reads TGTGCCAGCAGCCCCCAACCCGGGAGCTACGAGCAGTACTTC. Translating it yields CASSPQPGSYEQYF.

This clonotype was seen at least ten times. V is TRBV30 and J is TRBJ2-2; D uncertain. Germline V lookup: CDR1 GTSNPN, CDR2 SVGIG (reference sequence). Trimming left V 2 bases short and J 1 base short, with 5 bases between. This CDR3 contains 13 residues. The DNA of the CDR3 is TGTGCCTGGAGTATACAGAACACCGGGGAGCTGTTTTTT. Protein product: CAWSIQNTGELFF.

This clonotype was seen ten or more times. The gene calls are TRBV6-2 or TRBV6-3 and TRBJ2-1, with 8 bases that match TRBD2. Germline values: CDR1 MNHEY, CDR2 SVGEGT. V lost 6 bases, J lost 1 base, and 2 bases stayed unmatched. The CDR3 is 14 residues long. The CDR3: CASSRGGSYNEQFF. For the CDR3, the DNA is TGTGCCAGCAGCCGGGGGGGGTCCTACAATGAGCAGTTCTTC.

The sample holds many counts of this clonotype. The CDR3 DNA is TGTGCCAGCAGCGCCATGGGTATCCAAGAGACCCAGTACTTC. This encodes CASSAMGIQETQYF. The chain is built from TRBV9 and TRBJ2-5; D gene ambiguous. There are 14 residues in the CDR3. V was clipped by 3 bases and J by 1 base, with 10 bases between them. Germline assignment: CDR1 SGDLS and CDR2 YYNGEE. Looking up the rest from reference TRBV9 and TRBJ2-5 gives the full variable domain: DSGVTQTPKHLITATGQRVTLRCSPRSGDLSVYWYQQSLDQGLQFLIQYYNGEERAKGNILERFSAQQFPDLHSELNLSSLELGDSALYFCASSAMGIQETQYFGPGTRLLVL.

This clonotype was counted ten times or more. The V and J genes are TRBV10-3 and TRBJ2-2; D unclear. The CDR3 spans 12 residues. Looked up from germline, CDR1 is ENHRY and CDR2 is SYGVKD. Trimming stripped 3 bases from V and 4 bases from J, with 3 bases between. The CDR3 DNA sequence: TGTGCCATCAGTGACTCCACCGGGGAGCTGTTTTTT. Translation: CAISDSTGELFF.

The genes are TRBV5-4 and TRBJ2-2; TRBD2 matches 16 bases. With V trimmed by 4 bases and J by 6 bases, 9 bases remained unmatched. The CDR3 runs 18 residues. The V gene's germline CDR1 is SGHNT and CDR2 YYREEE (reference sequence). As DNA, the CDR3 is TGTGCCAGCAGCCTCGGGACTAGCGGGAGGGCCAAGGCCGGGGAGCTGTTTTTT. Translating it yields CASSLGTSGRAKAGELFF.